One and the same sample provided the 31 T cell receptor beta chains below, sequenced in a study of T cell repertoires in cytomegalovirus infection. One entry per CDR3 protein, called by TCRdb with MiXCR from the reads. Of 650,000 to 900,000 distinct CDR3 sequences in the sample, almost 30% are singletons; the top ten hold under 15%. These receptors' targets are unknown. The sequences come from cultured CD8+ T cells from PBMCs, collected from culture after CMV antigen stimulation. Receptors were obtained from a human donor in good health (CMV status not recorded). Some clones in this sample may be carry-over from other donors' samples.

This clonotype appeared once. The CDR3 here is CASSSQGGQPQHF. CDR3 bases: TGTGCCAGCAGTTCACAGGGGGGTCAGCCCCAGCATTTT. The chain carries TRBV6-5 and TRBJ1-5; 8 positions match TRBD1. This CDR3 has 13 residues. CDR1 and CDR2 from the germline V gene are MNHEY and SVGAGI. The trim removed 4 bases at V and 6 bases at J, leaving 2 bases unmatched.

This clonotype was observed a few times. This chain connects TRBV19 to TRBJ2-4; D gene uncertain. Trimming left V 3 bases short and J 0 bases short, with 12 bases between. Germline CDR1 is LNHDA and CDR2 is SQIVND (reference sequence). CDR3 size: 16 residues. The chain's CDR3 is CASSIASNLAKNIQYF. As DNA, the CDR3 is TGTGCCAGTAGTATCGCCTCGAATCTAGCCAAAAACATTCAGTACTTC.

The genes are TRBV19 and TRBJ2-1; D may be TRBD2 (7 bases). There are 16 residues in the CDR3. The germline gives CDR1 LNHDA, CDR2 SQIVND (reference sequence). Trimming removed 3 bases from V and 3 bases from J, with 15 bases in between. The CDR3 region is CASSMGGGAFYNEQFF. In DNA, the CDR3 is TGTGCCAGTAGTATGGGAGGGGGAGCCTTCTACAATGAGCAGTTCTTC.

The gene calls are TRBV7-8 and TRBJ2-7; D is unresolved. Germline V lookup: CDR1 SGHVS, CDR2 FQNEAQ. The CDR3 loop spans 12 amino acids. V lost 5 bases to trimming and J lost 3 bases, with 8 bases between them. CDR3 in DNA: TGTGCCAGCAGCGTTCGCGACTACGAGCAGTACTTC. The encoded protein is CASSVRDYEQYF.

This clonotype was detected ten times or more. The rearrangement uses TRBV7-6 and TRBJ2-3; D might be TRBD1 or TRBD2, each matching 5 bases. CDR1 and CDR2 from the germline V gene are SGHVS and FNYEAQ. Trimming cost V 6 bases and J 4 bases, with 20 bases left between them. This CDR3 comprises 16 residues. The CDR3 sequence is CASSPTTGTQSDTQYF. The CDR3 DNA follows: TGTGCCAGCAGTCCTACTACCGGGACCCAATCAGATACGCAGTATTTT.

The chain employs TRBV5-6 and TRBJ1-1; D call uncertain. The CDR3 consists of 11 residues. Germline lookup yields CDR1 SGHDT and CDR2 YYEEEE. Trimming shortened V by 7 bases and J by 4 bases, and 8 bases separated the two germline ends. In DNA, the CDR3 is TGTGCCAGCCAGCGAGTCACTGAAGCTTTCTTT. As protein: CASQRVTEAFF.

This clonotype appeared a single time. The V call is TRBV5-6, the J call TRBJ2-5; the D is unclear. In germline, CDR1 is SGHDT, CDR2 YYEEEE. The CDR3 runs to 13 residues. Between the trimmed V and J ends, which lost 1 base and 5 bases, there was a span of 9 bases. The CDR3 protein is CASSLPPRETQYF. The DNA of the CDR3 is TGTGCCAGCAGCTTGCCCCCCCGGGAGACCCAGTACTTC.

J is TRBJ1-1 and V is TRBV12-3 or TRBV12-4, with unresolved D. The CDR3 is made up of 14 amino acids. V lost 8 bases, J lost 3 bases, and 16 bases lay in between. The CDR3 DNA follows: TGTGCCAGCTCTAACTCTCGGGATTACACTGAAGCTTTCTTT. Translation gives CASSNSRDYTEAFF.

This clonotype was recorded many times. The chain joins TRBV7-6 to TRBJ2-1; TRBD2 aligns across 15 bases. The V segment lost 0 bases and the J segment 6 bases; nucleotides outside the gene matches: 12. Germline CDR1 SGHVS, CDR2 FNYEAQ. CDR3 length equals 20 residues. The CDR3: CASSLAPGLAGGLSFNEQFF. CDR3 coding DNA: TGTGCCAGCAGCTTAGCGCCGGGACTAGCGGGGGGACTCTCTTTCAATGAGCAGTTCTTC.

This clonotype was detected many times. The J gene is TRBJ2-1, the V gene TRBV7-9, with a possible D match to TRBD2 (7 bases). V was shortened by 4 bases and J by 3 bases, with 16 bases between the two germline ends. This CDR3 has 16 residues. Germline loops: CDR1 SEHNR, CDR2 FQNEAQ (reference sequence). The CDR3 reads CASSSPSGDIYNEQFF. In DNA, the CDR3 is TGTGCCAGCAGCTCCCCCAGCGGGGACATCTACAATGAGCAGTTCTTC. The whole variable domain, filled in from reference TRBV7-9 and TRBJ2-1, reads DTGVSQNPRHKITKRGQNVTFRCDPISEHNRLYWYRQTLGQGPEFLTYFQNEAQLEKSRLLSDRFSAERPKGSFSTLEIQRTEQGDSAMYLCASSSPSGDIYNEQFFGPGTRLTVL.

The sample holds many counts of this clonotype. The CDR3: CSASESPPSGVYTEAFF. As DNA, the CDR3 is TGCAGTGCTAGTGAAAGCCCCCCGTCAGGGGTGTACACTGAAGCTTTCTTT. This chain uses TRBV20-1 with TRBJ1-1; perhaps TRBD1 as D (6 bases). Germline V gives CDR1 DFQATT, CDR2 SNEGSKA (reference sequence). The CDR3 totals 17 residues. With 3 bases removed from V and 3 bases from J, the gap between germline ends came to 23 bases.

V and J are TRBV24-1 and TRBJ2-1; 9 positions match TRBD2. This CDR3 has 16 residues. CDR1 and CDR2 from the germline V gene are KGHDR and SFDVKD. With 1 base clipped from V and 8 bases from J, the junction kept 8 bases outside the gene matches. CDR3 region: CATSDFSAGGRYEQFF. The DNA for the CDR3 is TGTGCCACCAGTGATTTTAGCGCGGGGGGGCGGTATGAGCAGTTCTTC.

This clonotype was counted between two and nine times. This chain links TRBV14 with TRBJ2-7; D might be TRBD2 (6 bases). Germline V CDR1 and CDR2: SGHDN, FVKESK. The CDR3 runs 16 residues. V lost 1 base, J lost 2 bases, and 15 bases lay in between. The CDR3 nucleotides are TGTGCCAGCAGCCAAGGACTAGACCGTTCCCCCTACGAGCAGTACTTC. As protein: CASSQGLDRSPYEQYF.

This clonotype appeared a few times. The chain uses TRBV7-6 and TRBJ2-5; possible D gene TRBD2, 6 bases. Germline-derived CDR1 and CDR2 are SGHVS and FNYEAQ. Trimming removed 5 bases from V and 4 bases from J, with 14 bases in between. The CDR3 has 14 amino acids. The CDR3 here is CASSKWRGIETQYF. The CDR3 DNA follows: TGTGCCAGCAGCAAATGGCGGGGCATAGAGACCCAGTACTTC.

The chain carries TRBV6-5 and TRBJ1-5, with 9 bases aligning to TRBD1. Germline CDR1 reads MNHEY; CDR2 reads SVGAGI. The CDR3 is 14 residues long. With V trimmed by 2 bases and J by 7 bases, 3 bases remained unmatched. CDR3 in DNA: TGTGCCAGCAGTTACACAGGGGGCAGCCAGCCCCAGCATTTT. This encodes CASSYTGGSQPQHF.

This clonotype was recorded at least ten times. This rearrangement joins TRBV7-2 to TRBJ2-5; 7 bases line up with TRBD2. Per germline, CDR1 SGHTA and CDR2 FQGNSA. The ends lost 1 base at V and 5 bases at J; junction bases unmatched: 10. This CDR3 spans 16 amino acids. The CDR3 sequence: CASSLGERGLGETQYF. The CDR3 DNA reads as TGTGCCAGCAGCTTAGGGGAGCGGGGCCTGGGGGAGACCCAGTACTTC.

The chain couples TRBV6-2 or TRBV6-3 to TRBJ2-2; 8 bases are a match to TRBD2. The CDR3 covers 15 residues. Germline trimming cut 6 bases from V and 7 bases from J; bases unmatched to any gene: 10. Germline V gene lookup returns CDR1 MNHEY and CDR2 SVGEGT. The CDR3 spells CASSPGLAHGGELFF. CDR3 in DNA: TGTGCCAGCAGCCCCGGACTAGCCCACGGCGGGGAGCTGTTTTTT.

Only a few counts were recorded for this clonotype. Here the CDR3 DNA reads TGTGCCATCAGTGATTTGGGCAGAACAATGAACACTGAAGCTTTCTTT. Protein sequence: CAISDLGRTMNTEAFF. The chain has TRBV10-3 and TRBJ1-1; D remains ambiguous. Trimming shortened V by 3 bases and J by 0 bases, and 14 bases separated the two germline ends. This CDR3 is 16 amino acids long. The germline CDR1 and CDR2 sequences are ENHRY and SYGVKD.

This clonotype has a handful of counts. The CDR3 sequence is CASSLGPSSSYNEQFF. In DNA form, the CDR3 reads TGTGCCAGCAGCTTAGGTCCTTCGAGCTCCTACAATGAGCAGTTCTTC. The chain is built from TRBV13 and TRBJ2-1; D is unclear. This CDR3 has 16 amino acids. V lost 0 bases, J lost 0 bases, and 9 bases lay in between. The germline V gene encodes CDR1 PRHDT and CDR2 FYEKMQ (reference sequence).

The gene calls are TRBV6-1 and TRBJ1-1, with unresolved D. The CDR3 is 15 residues long. Germline V gene data show CDR1 as MNHNS and CDR2 as SASEGT. V dropped 5 bases and J dropped 3 bases, with 16 bases sitting between them. CDR3 coding DNA: TGTGCCAGCAGTCCGGGCTTCTATAGGGACACTGAAGCTTTCTTT. It is translated as CASSPGFYRDTEAFF.

This clonotype has just a few counts. The rearrangement joins TRBV9 to TRBJ1-2; possible D gene TRBD1, 6 bases. The CDR3 runs 13 residues. The V end lost 4 bases, the J end lost 4 bases, and 11 bases lay between the germline ends. From germline, CDR1 is SGDLS and CDR2 YYNGEE. The CDR3 DNA reads as TGTGCCAGCAGCCGGAGGGGGGGCTATGGCTACACCTTC. Protein sequence: CASSRRGGYGYTF.

The chain employs TRBV28 and TRBJ1-5; weak D call: TRBD1 (5 bases). Between the trimmed V and J ends, which lost 6 bases and 8 bases, there was a span of 23 bases. Germline V gene sequence: CDR1 MDHEN, CDR2 SYDVKM. This CDR3 region has 16 residues. The CDR3 sequence: CASSFRGPRTIEPQHF. CDR3 nucleotides: TGTGCCAGCAGCTTCCGGGGACCCAGGACGATTGAGCCCCAGCATTTT.

This chain joins TRBV11-2 and TRBJ2-7, with D possibly called TRBD1 or TRBD2 (6 bases each). CDR1 and CDR2 (germline): SGHAT, FQNNGV. This CDR3 region has 19 residues. V gave up 2 bases and J gave up 3 bases, with 26 bases separating them. The CDR3 reads CASSLWLPVRGAEGYEQYV. The CDR3 DNA reads TGTGCCAGCAGCTTATGGCTCCCCGTAAGGGGGGCAGAAGGCTACGAGCAGTACGTC.

In regard to this clonotype: This could be a read error, since a much larger clone is one nucleotide away. This rearrangement joins TRBV7-9 to TRBJ2-1; D is unresolved. The CDR3 covers 13 residues. From germline, CDR1 is SEHNR and CDR2 FQNEAQ (reference sequence). This CDR3 reads CTSSLNHGNEQFF. The CDR3 nucleotides read TGTACCAGCAGCTTAAACCATGGGAATGAGCAGTTCTTC.

The chain carries TRBV19 and TRBJ1-1; D is perhaps TRBD1 (5 bases). Germline assignment: CDR1 LNHDA and CDR2 SQIVND (reference sequence). This CDR3 has 16 residues. V dropped 2 bases and J dropped 4 bases, with 17 bases sitting between them. The CDR3 DNA reads TGTGCCAGTAGTATATATGGAGGGGTGGTTTCCACTGAAGCTTTCTTT. Amino acids: CASSIYGGVVSTEAFF.

The V gene is TRBV4-3, the J gene TRBJ1-5; D is undetermined. From germline, CDR1 is LGHNA and CDR2 YSLEER. The CDR3 is 16 amino acids. V was clipped by 0 bases and J by 0 bases, with 9 bases between them. CDR3 loop: CASSQDPHYSNQPQHF. DNA for the CDR3: TGCGCCAGCAGCCAAGATCCGCACTATAGCAATCAGCCCCAGCATTTT.

This chain links TRBV7-6 with TRBJ2-1; D remains ambiguous. The length of the CDR3 is 13 residues. Trimming removed 4 bases from V and 7 bases from J, with 11 bases in between. The V gene's germline CDR1 is SGHVS and CDR2 FNYEAQ. For the CDR3, the DNA is TGTGCCAGCAGCTCGCACCTTTCGAATGAGCAGTTCTTC. It encodes CASSSHLSNEQFF. Looking up the rest from reference TRBV7-6 and TRBJ2-1 gives the full variable domain: GAGVSQSPRYKVTKRGQDVALRCDPISGHVSLYWYRQALGQGPEFLTYFNYEAQQDKSGLPNDRFSAERPEGSISTLTIQRTEQRDSAMYRCASSSHLSNEQFFGPGTRLTVL.

This rearrangement joins TRBV7-9 to TRBJ1-2, with a tentative D call TRBD1 (6 bases). CDR3 length: 16 residues. CDR1 and CDR2 (germline): SEHNR, FQNEAQ (reference sequence). Trimming removed 3 bases from V and 2 bases from J, with 16 bases in between. CDR3 sequence (DNA): TGTGCCAGCAGCTTTACCCAACAGGGTACGAACTATGGCTACACCTTC. Residues: CASSFTQQGTNYGYTF.

V and J are TRBV18 and TRBJ2-2; 8 positions match TRBD2. The CDR3 length is 20 residues. Trimming removed 3 bases from V and 0 bases from J; junction bases left unmatched: 15. From germline, CDR1 is KGHSH and CDR2 LQKENI. The CDR3 is CASSPSTSPHSGTNTGELFF. The CDR3 DNA reads as TGTGCCAGCTCACCCAGTACCTCCCCTCATAGCGGGACGAACACCGGGGAGCTGTTTTTT.

This clonotype occurred once. V gene TRBV5-6 combines with J gene TRBJ2-3; the match to TRBD1 covers 9 bases. The CDR3 sequence is 15 residues long. Germline V lookup: CDR1 SGHDT, CDR2 YYEEEE. V shed 6 bases, J shed 6 bases, and the junction held 11 bases outside the gene matches. CDR3 nucleotide sequence: TGTGCCAGCAAAACGGACAGGGGATATCCGGATACGCAGTATTTT. Translation gives CASKTDRGYPDTQYF.

In its sample, this clonotype was seen a few times. This chain links TRBV6-2 or TRBV6-3 with TRBJ2-5; a weak D match, TRBD2 (6 bases). Germline assignment: CDR1 MNHEY and CDR2 SVGEGT. Trimming took off 5 bases at V and 4 bases at J, with 14 bases between the two ends. The CDR3 is 14 residues long. The CDR3 coding sequence is TGTGCCAGCAGTCACGACGGGGGAGTAGAGACCCAGTACTTC. Encoded protein: CASSHDGGVETQYF.